These 27 T cell receptor beta chains share one sample of origin, sequenced in a study of control samples from healthy donors and cancer patients. The repertoire was sequenced with immunoSEQ multiplex PCR; TCRdb's copy has only in-frame clones and lacks some. The sample holds approximately 120,000 clones; approximately 90% are singletons and the top ten take around 17%. Material: blood. Receptors were obtained from a woman in her forties or fifties in good health.

A single count supports this clone. CDR3 protein: CASSHQSGGGNSPLHF. Here the CDR3 DNA reads TGCGCCAGCAGCCATCAATCAGGGGGCGGTAATTCACCCCTCCACTTT. V is TRBV4-1 and J is TRBJ1-6; TRBD1 matches 8 bases. The CDR3 contains 16 residues. Germline V gene sequence: CDR1 MGHRA, CDR2 YSYEKL. The ends lost 3 bases at V and 6 bases at J; junction bases unmatched: 7.

V is TRBV24-1 and J is TRBJ2-7; perhaps TRBD1 as D (6 bases). CDR3 size: 17 residues. V dropped 0 bases and J dropped 5 bases, with 19 bases sitting between them. Germline CDR1 KGHDR, CDR2 SFDVKD. The CDR3 DNA is TGTGCCACCAGTGATTTGCCCGCCCGACAGGTTACCCACGAGCAGTACGTC. Translating gives CATSDLPARQVTHEQYV.

The gene calls are TRBV3-1 (or the pseudogene TRBV3-2) and TRBJ1-6; TRBD1 agrees at 9 bases. Looked up from germline, CDR1 is LGHDT and CDR2 is YNNKEL (reference sequence). V shed 4 bases and J 7 bases; nucleotides not matched to a gene: 5. This CDR3 has 15 amino acids. CDR3 region: CASSLRDRVNSPLHF. CDR3 nucleotides: TGTGCCAGCAGCCTCCGGGACAGGGTGAATTCACCCCTCCACTTT.

This chain joins TRBV6-5 and TRBJ1-1; tentative D call: TRBD1 (6 bases). Between the trimmed V and J ends, which lost 3 bases and 1 base, there was a span of 12 bases. The CDR3 consists of 15 residues. Germline V gene lookup returns CDR1 MNHEY and CDR2 SVGAGI. CDR3 in amino acids: CASSYPQGGNTEAFF. CDR3 in DNA: TGTGCCAGCAGTTATCCACAGGGTGGGAACACTGAAGCTTTCTTT.

This rearrangement joins TRBV18 to TRBJ2-2; 9 nucleotides agree with TRBD1. Germline-derived CDR1 and CDR2 are KGHSH and LQKENI. Trimming cost V 5 bases and J 2 bases; bases outside gene matches: 6. The length of the CDR3 is 16 residues. The CDR3 loop is CASSSLTGGNTGELFF. The CDR3 DNA reads as TGTGCCAGCTCATCACTAACAGGGGGCAACACCGGGGAGCTGTTTTTT.

The chain uses TRBV7-3 and TRBJ2-1, with 7 bases that match TRBD1. With V trimmed by 5 bases and J by 3 bases, 7 bases remained unmatched. This CDR3 has 15 amino acids. CDR1 and CDR2 from the germline V gene are SGHTA and FQGTGA. Here the CDR3 reads CASSPYRDSYNEQFF. As DNA, the CDR3 is TGTGCCAGCAGCCCCTACCGGGACAGCTACAATGAGCAGTTCTTC.

This chain connects TRBV24-1 to TRBJ2-2, with D perhaps given as TRBD1 or TRBD2 (6 bases each). With 4 bases removed from V and 3 bases from J, the gap between germline ends came to 14 bases. CDR3 length: 16 amino acids. Per the germline V gene, CDR1 is KGHDR and CDR2 is SFDVKD. The chain's CDR3 is CATSEMAGGYTGELFF. In DNA form, the CDR3 reads TGTGCCACCAGTGAGATGGCCGGGGGCTACACCGGGGAGCTGTTTTTT.

This clone came up a few times. The CDR3 is CASSYSYSPLHF. In nucleotides, the CDR3 is TGTGCCAGCAGTTACTCCTATTCACCCCTCCACTTT. The chain employs TRBV6-2 or TRBV6-3 and TRBJ1-6; D remains ambiguous. The germline V gene has CDR1 MNHEY and CDR2 SVGEGT. CDR3 length equals 12 residues. V was trimmed by 0 bases and J by 8 bases, leaving 2 bases between them.

The rearrangement links TRBV6-1 to TRBJ1-1; possible D gene TRBD1, 5 bases. The V end was cut by 1 base, the J end by 6 bases, with 15 bases between. This CDR3 comprises 15 residues. The germline V gene encodes CDR1 MNHNS and CDR2 SASEGT. The CDR3 coding sequence is TGTGCCAGCAGTGAAGTGGGGGTTTTTCGTCCTGAAGCTTTCTTT. Translation gives CASSEVGVFRPEAFF.

This clone has only one observation. The chain combines TRBV3-1 (or the pseudogene TRBV3-2) with TRBJ2-5, with 9 positions matching TRBD2. The J segment lost 5 bases and the V segment lost 0 bases, leaving 22 bases of the junction unmatched. Germline lookup yields CDR1 LGHDT and CDR2 YNNKEL (reference sequence). There are 21 residues in the CDR3. The CDR3: CASSQEVSLRTSAQRWETQYF. The DNA for the CDR3 is TGTGCCAGCAGCCAAGAGGTGTCATTAAGGACTAGCGCCCAAAGGTGGGAGACCCAGTACTTC.

The chain is built from TRBV18 and TRBJ2-2; D is ambiguous. The CDR3 is 14 residues long. Germline V gene lookup returns CDR1 KGHSH and CDR2 LQKENI. With 4 bases removed from V and 5 bases from J, the gap between germline ends came to 11 bases. The DNA for the CDR3 is TGTGCCAGCTCACGTGACCGCAGTACCGGGGAGCTGTTTTTT. Residues: CASSRDRSTGELFF.

V gene TRBV4-3 combines with J gene TRBJ2-5; possibly TRBD1 or TRBD2 for D (5 bases each). This CDR3 is 13 amino acids long. Germline CDR1 is LGHNA and CDR2 is YSLEER. Trimming cost V 4 bases and J 14 bases, with 20 bases left between them. The DNA for the CDR3 is TGCGCCAGCAGCCTCAACTACCGGGACCCCCGCTACTTC. Encoded protein: CASSLNYRDPRYF.

This clone has more than one count but fewer than ten. The V call is TRBV29-1, the J call TRBJ2-1, with TRBD2 matching 13 bases. The CDR3 spans 15 residues. V lost 8 bases and J lost 6; bases outside the gene matches: 10. The germline V gene encodes CDR1 SQVTM and CDR2 ANQGSEA. DNA for the CDR3: TGCAGCACTGGGACTAGCGGGATCATCTTCAATGAGCAGTTCTTC. Protein: CSTGTSGIIFNEQFF.

The chain links TRBV7-2 to TRBJ1-6, with a possible D match to TRBD1 (5 bases). The CDR3 extends over 16 amino acids. The germline V gene encodes CDR1 SGHTA and CDR2 FQGNSA. V was clipped by 3 bases and J by 1 base, with 10 bases between them. CDR3 in DNA: TGTGCCAGCAGCTTGAGGAAGGGGTCCTATAATTCACCCCTCCACTTT. The encoded protein is CASSLRKGSYNSPLHF.

The chain joins TRBV5-8 to TRBJ2-2; 8 nucleotides match TRBD1. CDR1 SGHTS and CDR2 YDEGEE come from the germline V gene. The V segment lost 1 base and the J segment 4 bases; nucleotides outside the gene matches: 6. This CDR3 contains 16 residues. The DNA of the CDR3 is TGTGCCAGCAGCTTGTATATTACAGGGGGCACCGGGGAGCTGTTTTTT. Encoded protein: CASSLYITGGTGELFF. The full variable domain, rest sourced from reference TRBV5-8 and TRBJ2-2, is EAGVTQSPTHLIKTRGQQATLRCSPISGHTSVYWYQQALGLGLQFLLWYDEGEERNRGNFPPRFSGRQFPNYSSELNVNALELEDSALYLCASSLYITGGTGELFFGEGSRLTVL.

Comment on this clone: This may be a read error, as it is one base from a much larger clone. This sample also contains other DNA sequences that code for the same CDR3. The CDR3 bases are TGCGCCTGGAGTTCAACAAGGACGCCACCTAATGAAAAACTGTTTTTT. This gives the protein CAWSSTRTPPNEKLFF. V and J are TRBV30 and TRBJ1-4; D is unclear. The germline CDR1 and CDR2 sequences are GTSNPN and SVGIG (reference sequence). This CDR3 has 16 residues.

V and J are TRBV18 and TRBJ2-5; D not certain. Trimming pared 2 bases from V and 2 bases from J, leaving 6 bases between. The length of the CDR3 is 13 residues. Germline V lookup: CDR1 KGHSH, CDR2 LQKENI. Here the CDR3 reads CASSPNSQETQYF. The CDR3 DNA follows: TGTGCCAGCTCACCAAACAGTCAAGAGACCCAGTACTTC.

V usage is TRBV19 and J usage is TRBJ1-2; TRBD1 aligns across 9 bases. The germline gives CDR1 LNHDA, CDR2 SQIVND (reference sequence). The CDR3 contains 15 residues. J lost 5 bases, V lost 3 bases, and 7 bases had no gene match. For the CDR3, the DNA is TGTGCCAGTAGTATCGGGGCGACAGGGGGGTATGGCTACACCTTC. Translation gives CASSIGATGGYGYTF. Filled out from reference TRBV19 and TRBJ1-2, the complete variable domain reads DGGITQSPKYLFRKEGQNVTLSCEQNLNHDAMYWYRQDPGQGLRLIYYSQIVNDFQKGDIAEGYSVSREKKESFPLTVTSAQKNPTAFYLCASSIGATGGYGYTFGSGTRLTVV.

The rearrangement links TRBV7-8 to TRBJ2-3; D is unclear. CDR1 and CDR2 (germline): SGHVS, FQNEAQ. The CDR3 covers 13 residues. Trimming removed 1 base from V and 3 bases from J, with 5 bases in between. Here the CDR3 reads CASSLGLTDTQYF. DNA for the CDR3: TGTGCCAGCAGCTTAGGGCTGACAGATACGCAGTATTTT.

The DNA for the CDR3 is TGTGCCAGCAGCTTCGGAAATCTGCCCCACTATGGCTACACCTTC. Translated: CASSFGNLPHYGYTF. The chain combines TRBV7-9 with TRBJ1-2, with D uncertain. The V gene's germline CDR1 is SEHNR and CDR2 FQNEAQ (reference sequence). The CDR3 runs to 15 residues. The germline V and J ends were trimmed by 3 bases and 3 bases, with 14 bases remaining between them.

This clone was seen only once. The genes are TRBV30 and TRBJ2-5; 13 bases align to TRBD2. The V gene's germline CDR1 is GTSNPN and CDR2 SVGIG (reference sequence). The CDR3 consists of 19 residues. V dropped 3 bases and J dropped 4; count of bases not matched to a gene: 17. The CDR3 bases are TGTGCCTGGAGCGAGCCCCCGGGACTAGCGGGACGGTGGGGAGAGACCCAGTACTTC. It codes for CAWSEPPGLAGRWGETQYF. The full variable domain, in which reference TRBV30 and TRBJ2-5 provide the parts outside the CDR3, is SQTIHQWPATLVQPVGSPLSLECTVEGTSNPNLYWYRQAAGRGLQLLFYSVGIGQISSEVPQNLSASRPQDRQFILSSKKLLLSDSGFYLCAWSEPPGLAGRWGETQYFGPGTRLLVL.

This chain uses TRBV24-1 with TRBJ1-2; no clear D gene. The CDR3 is 13 residues long. Germline CDR1 is KGHDR and CDR2 is SFDVKD. V dropped 7 bases and J dropped 2 bases, with 10 bases sitting between them. CDR3 sequence: CATRDGRNYGYTF. The CDR3 DNA reads TGTGCCACCAGGGACGGACGGAACTATGGCTACACCTTC.

The chain combines TRBV10-2 with TRBJ2-3; D may be TRBD2 (5 bases). Germline V CDR1 and CDR2: WSHSY, SAAADI. The CDR3 spans 14 residues. Trimming removed 4 bases at V and 1 base at J, with 9 bases between. CDR3 loop: CASSVATGTDTQYF. The CDR3 DNA is TGCGCCAGCAGTGTAGCGACTGGCACAGATACGCAGTATTTT.

The chain has TRBV7-3 and TRBJ2-1; TRBD1 matches at 7 bases. Germline loops: CDR1 SGHTA, CDR2 FQGTGA. This CDR3 comprises 14 residues. The ends lost 4 bases at V and 7 bases at J; junction bases unmatched: 7. The CDR3 here is CASSSHDRDNEQFF. The CDR3 DNA follows: TGTGCCAGCAGCTCACACGACAGGGATAATGAGCAGTTCTTC.

The genes are TRBV5-1 and TRBJ1-1; D call uncertain. This CDR3 has 13 amino acids. From germline, CDR1 is SGHRS and CDR2 YFSETQ. The ends were cut back, 3 bases at V and 2 bases at J, with 8 bases in the middle. CDR3 coding DNA: TGCGCCAGCAGCTCCACAGACAACACTGAAGCTTTCTTT. Amino acid sequence: CASSSTDNTEAFF.

The rearrangement joins TRBV5-4 to TRBJ2-2, with 7 bases lining up with TRBD2. V shed 2 bases, J shed 1 base, and the junction held 5 bases outside the gene matches. Per germline, CDR1 SGHNT and CDR2 YYREEE (reference sequence). The CDR3 spans 16 residues. The CDR3 DNA reads as TGTGCCAGCAGCTTACTAGCGAAACGGAACACCGGGGAGCTGTTTTTT. It is translated as CASSLLAKRNTGELFF.

The chain uses TRBV2 and TRBJ1-3; D gene unclear. V lost 4 bases and J 6 bases, leaving 13 bases between the germline ends. The germline gives CDR1 SNHLY, CDR2 FYNNEI. The CDR3 runs 14 residues. The CDR3 loop is CASSVGIGENTIYF. For the CDR3, the DNA is TGTGCCAGCAGTGTGGGTATTGGGGAAAACACCATATATTTT.